The clone carrying this T cell receptor (beta chain) was observed at least ten times. Antigen: not known. Whole-study findings and limits: Whole repertoires were not studied in the larger cohort, only one V-J beta rearrangement.

Per germline, CDR1 MNHNS and CDR2 SASEGT. V gave up 0 bases and J gave up 5 bases, with 13 bases separating them. The CDR3 totals 15 residues. The sorted Tregs were CD4+CD25+CD127-/low cells. TCRdb reanalysed the 5' RACE reads using MiXCR and keeps one entry per CDR3 protein. The sample lists about 40,000 distinct CDR3 sequences; 22% were seen once. The origin of this receptor is a female donor with breast cancer. V is TRBV6-1 and J is TRBJ2-5; TRBD1 might be the D (6 bases). Sequencing was performed on Tregs sorted from blood. CDR3 sequence reads: CASSEAPTGLETQYF. DNA for the CDR3: TGTGCCAGCAGTGAAGCCCCGACAGGCTTGGAGACCCAGTACTTC.